This T cell receptor (beta chain) was captured by sequencing in a study of T cells expressing NK-cell markers. One entry per CDR3 protein, without DNA, is what TCRdb gives after re-calling the 5' RACE reads. The sample table includes under 500,000 distinct CDR3 sequences. This clonotype was sampled from a woman between 18 and 69 years old in good health. Sequencing input: blood T cells: a sorted CD56 or NKG2C T cell subset, CD4+ or CD8+ T cells, or bulk PBMC T cells (not recorded which).

The CDR3 loop is CASSPLREGNYGYTF. This rearrangement joins TRBV12-3 or TRBV12-4 to TRBJ1-2. This CDR3 region has 15 residues.